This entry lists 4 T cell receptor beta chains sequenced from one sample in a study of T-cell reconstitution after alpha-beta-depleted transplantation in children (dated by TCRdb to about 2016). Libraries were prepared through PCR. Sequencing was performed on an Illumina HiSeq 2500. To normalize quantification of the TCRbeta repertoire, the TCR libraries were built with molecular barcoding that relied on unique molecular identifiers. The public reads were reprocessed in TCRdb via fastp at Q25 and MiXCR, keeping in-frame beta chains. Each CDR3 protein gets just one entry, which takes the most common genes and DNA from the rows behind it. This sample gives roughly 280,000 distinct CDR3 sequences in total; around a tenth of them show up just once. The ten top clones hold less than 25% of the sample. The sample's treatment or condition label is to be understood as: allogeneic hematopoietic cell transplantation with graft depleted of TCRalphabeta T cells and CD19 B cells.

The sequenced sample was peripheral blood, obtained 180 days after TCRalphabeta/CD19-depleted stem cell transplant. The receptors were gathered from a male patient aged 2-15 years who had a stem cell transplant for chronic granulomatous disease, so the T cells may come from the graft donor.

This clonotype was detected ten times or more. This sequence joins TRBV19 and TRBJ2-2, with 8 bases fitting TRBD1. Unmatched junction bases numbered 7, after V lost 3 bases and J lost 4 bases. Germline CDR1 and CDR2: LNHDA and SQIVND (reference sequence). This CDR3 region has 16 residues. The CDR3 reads CASSMGQETFTGELFF. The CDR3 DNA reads TGTGCCAGTAGTATGGGACAGGAGACTTTCACCGGGGAGCTGTTTTTT.

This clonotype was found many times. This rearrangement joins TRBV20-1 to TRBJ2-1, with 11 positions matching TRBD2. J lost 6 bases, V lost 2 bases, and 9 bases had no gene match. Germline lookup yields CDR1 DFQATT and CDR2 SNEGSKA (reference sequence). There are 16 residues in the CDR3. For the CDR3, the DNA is TGCAGTGCTAGACTCCCGGGACTAGCGGAATTCAATGAGCAGTTCTTC. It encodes CSARLPGLAEFNEQFF.

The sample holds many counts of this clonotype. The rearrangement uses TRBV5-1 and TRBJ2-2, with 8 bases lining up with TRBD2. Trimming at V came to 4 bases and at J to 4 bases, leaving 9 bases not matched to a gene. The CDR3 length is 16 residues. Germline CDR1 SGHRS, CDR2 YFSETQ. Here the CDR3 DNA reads TGCGCCAGCAGCCCCCCCTCACTAGCGGCCACCGGGGAGCTGTTTTTT. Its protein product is CASSPPSLAATGELFF.

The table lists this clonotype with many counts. CDR3 sequence (DNA): TGTGCCAGCAGCTTAGGCAGCCATTCACCCCTCCACTTT. Translated, it gives CASSLGSHSPLHF. The V and J genes are TRBV7-3 and TRBJ1-6; D unclear. Germline values: CDR1 SGHTA, CDR2 FQGTGA. V lost 2 bases and J 8 bases, leaving 7 bases between the germline ends. The CDR3 consists of 13 residues.